A single sample gave rise to the 3 T cell receptor beta chains below, sequenced in a study of brain T cells in children with intractable seizures. Libraries were prepared by immunoSEQ multiplex PCR; TCRdb keeps only in-frame clonotypes and omits some of them. This table has 88,000 or so clones, around 91% appearing once. The sequences come from peripheral blood, collected at surgery. These receptors all stem from a girl between 2 and 10 years old with Rasmussen encephalitis and intractable seizures.

Only a few counts were recorded for this clone. The V call is TRBV7-2, the J call TRBJ2-7; D is ambiguous. Germline CDR1 reads SGHTA; CDR2 reads FQGNSA. There are 13 residues in the CDR3. Trimming shortened V by 5 bases and J by 4 bases, and 12 bases separated the two germline ends. The CDR3 is CASSRAELYEQYF. The CDR3 nucleotides read TGTGCCAGCAGCAGGGCGGAACTGTACGAGCAGTACTTC.

The rearrangement joins TRBV12-3 or TRBV12-4 to TRBJ2-5; 8 positions agree with TRBD1. The CDR3 has 12 amino acids. With V trimmed by 3 bases and J by 10 bases, 4 bases remained unmatched. The CDR3 loop is CASSLAQGGQYF. CDR3 sequence (DNA): TGTGCCAGCAGTTTGGCACAGGGGGGCCAGTACTTC.

The chain combines TRBV9 with TRBJ2-1; no clear D. CDR1 is SGDLS, CDR2 YYNGEE, per germline. The CDR3 runs 13 residues. V gave up 3 bases and J gave up 10 bases, with 14 bases separating them. The CDR3 bases are TGTGCCAGCAGCGCCGATGTTTTGGACGAGCAGTTCTTC. This codes for CASSADVLDEQFF.